A selection of T cell receptor beta chains follows, all from one sample in a study of CD8 T cells in ankylosing spondylitis. TCRdb re-derived calls from the 5' RACE reads in MiXCR, one entry per CDR3 protein. The table has a few hundred thousand distinct CDR3 sequences, around 22% seen once; the top ten hold about 17%. The material sequenced was blood, either unsorted or a sorted T cell fraction (not recorded which). Source of these receptors: a male donor with ankylosing spondylitis. Each CDR3 is given with its conserved first and last residue. D genes are given only for firm matches. Size is stated for part of the rows, as once, few or many counts, or as a class when the clone is expanded.

>.|TRBJ2-5|.|TRBV20-1
CSARRGLVQETQYF
TGCAGTGCTAGACGGGGGCTTGTCCAAGAGACCCAGTACTTC
>few|TRBJ2-7|.|TRBV3-1
CASSQGAPAAEQYF
TGTGCCAGCAGCCAAGGGGCGCCCGCCGCCGAGCAGTACTTC
>few|TRBJ2-7|.|TRBV6-1
CASTSPRRGGSYEQYF
TGTGCCAGCACCTCACCCCGAAGGGGGGGCAGTTACGAGCAGTACTTC
>many|TRBJ1-2|TRBD1|TRBV20-1
CSARDGPGQYSGYTF
TGCAGTGCTAGAGATGGTCCGGGACAGTATAGTGGCTACACCTTC
>few|TRBJ2-1|.|TRBV7-9
CASSFQVSSYNEQFF
TGTGCCAGCAGCTTCCAGGTTTCCTCCTACAATGAGCAGTTCTTC
>few|TRBJ2-6|.|TRBV24-1
CATGRSGANVLTF
TGTGCCACAGGGCGGTCTGGGGCCAACGTCCTGACTTTC
>few|TRBJ1-2|TRBD1|TRBV28
CASSRDRVYGYTF
TGTGCCAGCAGCCGGGACAGAGTCTATGGCTACACCTTC
>.|TRBJ1-1|.|TRBV5-1
CASSLDPGTEAFF
TGCGCCAGCAGCTTGGATCCGGGTACCGAAGCTTTCTTT
>.|TRBJ2-6|TRBD2|TRBV10-3
CAISVLAGGPSGANVLTF
TGTGCCATCAGTGTACTAGCGGGAGGGCCGTCCGGGGCCAACGTCCTGACTTTC
>.|TRBJ1-6|.|TRBV27
CASSPRGRPLHF
TGTGCCAGCAGTCCCCGGGGGAGACCCCTCCACTTT
>few|TRBJ2-1|TRBD2|TRBV28
CASGGSGSRLDEQFF
TGTGCCAGCGGGGGTAGCGGGAGTCGGTTAGATGAGCAGTTCTTC
>.|TRBJ2-1|TRBD2|TRBV5-1
CASSLGLAGIHEQSF
TGCGCCAGCAGCTTAGGACTAGCGGGAATCCATGAGCAGTCCTTC
>.|TRBJ2-3|.|TRBV4-2
CASSQDQQGITNTQYF
TGTGCCAGCAGCCAAGATCAACAGGGTATAACAAATACGCAGTATTTT
>.|TRBJ1-1|.|TRBV5-1
CASSLVPGDITEAFF
TGCGCCAGCAGCTTGGTCCCAGGGGATATCACTGAAGCTTTCTTT
>.|TRBJ2-7|TRBD2|TRBV20-1
CSAREVAPGGLAGAEQYF
TGCAGTGCTAGGGAGGTGGCGCCGGGGGGACTAGCGGGAGCCGAGCAGTACTTC
>.|TRBJ2-3|TRBD2|TRBV12-3/TRBV12-4
CATSGGLGADTQYF
TGTGCCACCTCTGGGGGACTAGGGGCAGATACGCAGTATTTT
>once|TRBJ1-2|.|TRBV18
CASSPQTGADYGYTF
TGTGCCAGCTCACCACAAACGGGAGCGGACTATGGCTACACCTTC
>.|TRBJ2-1|.|TRBV5-1
CASSPSDTNNEQFF
TGCGCCAGCAGCCCATCGGACACAAACAATGAGCAGTTCTTC
>few|TRBJ2-3|.|TRBV7-3
CASSLTITDTQYF
TGTGCCAGCAGCTTAACGATCACAGATACGCAGTATTTT
>.|TRBJ1-2|TRBD1|TRBV11-2
CASSLLGQVYGYTF
TGTGCCAGCAGCTTATTAGGACAGGTCTACGGCTACACCTTC
>.|TRBJ2-5|.|TRBV5-4
CASSLVHVGPRQETQYF
TGTGCCAGCAGCTTGGTACATGTAGGACCTCGACAAGAGACCCAGTACTTC
>.|TRBJ2-5|.|TRBV27
CASSLHGGEPQTQYF
TGTGCCAGCAGTTTACACGGCGGGGAGCCCCAGACCCAGTACTTC
>few|TRBJ1-5|TRBD1|TRBV6-5
CASSYRGGTPSNQPQHF
TGTGCCAGCAGCTACAGAGGGGGCACACCTAGCAATCAGCCCCAGCATTTT
>few|TRBJ2-1|TRBD2|TRBV20-1
CSALSSGGSYNEQFF
TGCAGTGCCCTTTCTAGCGGAGGCTCCTACAATGAGCAGTTCTTC
>few|TRBJ2-1|.|TRBV24-1
CATSDSLGIGYNEQFF
TGTGCCACCAGTGATTCCTTGGGGATTGGGTACAATGAGCAGTTCTTC
>many|TRBJ2-3|TRBD2|TRBV9
CASSVSTGGDTQYF
TGTGCCAGCAGCGTAAGCACGGGAGGCGATACGCAGTATTTT
>.|TRBJ2-2|TRBD1|TRBV14
CASRATGQPNTGELFF
TGTGCCAGCAGGGCAACGGGACAGCCGAACACCGGGGAGCTGTTTTTT
>few|TRBJ2-2|.|TRBV11-2
CASNDYANTGELFF
TGTGCCAGCAACGACTACGCGAACACCGGGGAGCTGTTTTTT